The T cell receptor beta chain under discussion was sequenced for a study of beta chain features in type 1 diabetes. In the study overall: Healthy donors and patients showed comparable age, gender and cell yields.

All of the isolated RNA was reverse transcribed, so expressed TCRB transcripts were sequenced. The table came from immunoSEQ multiplex PCR; TCRdb's copy has only in-frame clones and leaves some out. The sample lists around 260,000 clones; over 20% were seen once. CDR3 length: 12 amino acids. Per the germline V gene, CDR1 is SGDLS and CDR2 is YYNGEE. The V gene end was trimmed by 3 bases and the J gene end by 6 bases; junction bases not matched to a gene: 1. With respect to this clone: Antigen specificity is unknown.

The study's findings and limits: Shortening that was moderate but significant affected the TCRB CDR3s of Type 1 diabetes patients in all four CD4+ subsets.

The chain carries TRBV9 and TRBJ1-2; TRBD1 agrees at 8 bases. This clonotype originated in a middle-aged woman with type 1 diabetes. The sequenced sample consisted of naive CD4+ T cells from blood. DNA of the CDR3: TGTGCCAGCAGCGGGACAGGGCATGGCTACACCTTC. Its protein product is CASSGTGHGYTF. The variable domain in full, with the rest retrieved from reference TRBV9 and TRBJ1-2, is DSGVTQTPKHLITATGQRVTLRCSPRSGDLSVYWYQQSLDQGLQFLIQYYNGEERAKGNILERFSAQQFPDLHSELNLSSLELGDSALYFCASSGTGHGYTFGSGTRLTVV.